The rows below give T cell receptor beta chains drawn from one sample of a study of T cell responses to AZD1222 COVID-19 vaccine. The repertoire was sequenced with immunoSEQ multiplex PCR; TCRdb's copy has only in-frame clones and lacks some. The sample lists about 100,000 clones; 85% to 90% were seen once. The sequencing here drew on peripheral blood, taken on day 0 of AZD1222 vaccination. The origin of the receptors is an adult in good health. The CDR3 runs from the conserved cysteine through the conserved F or W. The order of the fields is CDR3 length, J gene, D gene, V gene, clone size, CDR3 DNA, CDR3 protein. A D gene is named only where the DNA matches it firmly. The listing skips clone size in some rows; elsewhere it reads once, few, many or a size class.

len: 15; j_gene: TRBJ1-4; d_gene: .; v_gene: TRBV5-1; abundance: .; CDR3nt: TGCGCCAGCAGCTTGTCTTACAGGGACGATGAAAAACTGTTTTTT; CDR3aa: CASSLSYRDDEKLFF
len: 13; j_gene: TRBJ1-1; d_gene: TRBD1; v_gene: TRBV12-3/TRBV12-4; abundance: .; CDR3nt: TGTGCCAGCAAACAGGGGGCCGGCACTGAAGCTTTCTTT; CDR3aa: CASKQGAGTEAFF
len: 13; j_gene: TRBJ1-1; d_gene: TRBD1; v_gene: TRBV3-1/TRBV3-2; abundance: .; CDR3nt: TGTGCCAGCAGCCAAATCACCGGGACAGGTGCTTTCTTT; CDR3aa: CASSQITGTGAFF
len: 12; j_gene: TRBJ1-1; d_gene: .; v_gene: TRBV11-2; abundance: .; CDR3nt: TGTGCCAGCAGTCCTGACAGGCTCAAAGCTTTCTTT; CDR3aa: CASSPDRLKAFF
len: 13; j_gene: TRBJ1-1; d_gene: TRBD1; v_gene: TRBV6-2/TRBV6-3; abundance: .; CDR3nt: TGTGCCAGCAGTCCAGGGGGCTGGACTGAAGCTTTCTTT; CDR3aa: CASSPGGWTEAFF
len: 13; j_gene: TRBJ1-1; d_gene: .; v_gene: TRBV6-4; abundance: .; CDR3nt: TGTGCCAGCAGTGTGGAAGGAGGCACTGAAGCTTTCTTT; CDR3aa: CASSVEGGTEAFF
len: 13; j_gene: TRBJ1-1; d_gene: .; v_gene: TRBV5-5; abundance: .; CDR3nt: TGTGCCAGCACCTGGACAACGAACACTGAAGCTTTCTTT; CDR3aa: CASTWTTNTEAFF
len: 17; j_gene: TRBJ2-1; d_gene: .; v_gene: TRBV6-6; abundance: .; CDR3nt: TGTGCCAGCAGTCGCCGCAGTCACCAGACTCATGGGAATGAGCAGTTCTTC; CDR3aa: CASSRRSHQTHGNEQFF
len: 14; j_gene: TRBJ1-4; d_gene: .; v_gene: TRBV7-9; abundance: .; CDR3nt: TGTGCCAGCAGTAGGGCAGGGGAAAATGAAAAACTGTTTTTT; CDR3aa: CASSRAGENEKLFF
len: 14; j_gene: TRBJ2-1; d_gene: TRBD1; v_gene: TRBV19; abundance: .; CDR3nt: TGTGCCAGCGCTCCACGGGACAGAGACAATGAGCAGTTCTTC; CDR3aa: CASAPRDRDNEQFF
len: 13; j_gene: TRBJ1-1; d_gene: .; v_gene: TRBV6-5; abundance: .; CDR3nt: TGTGCCAGCAGTTTTACAGGGCCGGGCCAAGCTTTCTTT; CDR3aa: CASSFTGPGQAFF
len: 17; j_gene: TRBJ2-5; d_gene: TRBD2; v_gene: TRBV7-2; abundance: .; CDR3nt: TGTGCCAGCAGCTTTTTACCGGGACTAGCGGAGCAAGAGACCCAGTACTTC; CDR3aa: CASSFLPGLAEQETQYF
len: 14; j_gene: TRBJ2-7; d_gene: .; v_gene: TRBV18; abundance: .; CDR3nt: TGTGCCAGCTCACCCGGCTACAGGGTAGTAGAGCAGTACTTC; CDR3aa: CASSPGYRVVEQYF
len: 14; j_gene: TRBJ2-7; d_gene: .; v_gene: TRBV5-1; abundance: .; CDR3nt: TGCGCCAGCAGCTTGGATGGCAGATCCTACGAGCAGTACTTC; CDR3aa: CASSLDGRSYEQYF
len: 14; j_gene: TRBJ1-1; d_gene: .; v_gene: TRBV19; abundance: .; CDR3nt: TGTGCCAACCCGGGGGCAGGGAAGAACACTGAAGCTTTCTTT; CDR3aa: CANPGAGKNTEAFF
len: 12; j_gene: TRBJ1-6; d_gene: .; v_gene: TRBV3-1/TRBV3-2; abundance: .; CDR3nt: TGTGCCAGCAGCCAAGGCCCTGGGACCCTCCACTTT; CDR3aa: CASSQGPGTLHF
len: 17; j_gene: TRBJ1-4; d_gene: .; v_gene: TRBV2; abundance: .; CDR3nt: TGTGCCAGCAGATCTGACCGCTCTAGCTTGGCTAATGAAAAACTGTTTTTT; CDR3aa: CASRSDRSSLANEKLFF
len: 13; j_gene: TRBJ2-7; d_gene: .; v_gene: TRBV10-3; abundance: once; CDR3nt: TGTGCCATCAGTCCGTCGCCAGGCGAGGAGCAGTACTTC; CDR3aa: CAISPSPGEEQYF
len: 15; j_gene: TRBJ1-4; d_gene: .; v_gene: TRBV7-2; abundance: once; CDR3nt: TGTGCCAGCAGTTTAAGTCGGGGAGGGGGTGAAAAACTGTTTTTT; CDR3aa: CASSLSRGGGEKLFF
len: 14; j_gene: TRBJ1-1; d_gene: .; v_gene: TRBV13; abundance: once; CDR3nt: TGTGCCAGCAGCTCGCCGCCAGAGAACACTGAAGCTTTCTTT; CDR3aa: CASSSPPENTEAFF
len: 16; j_gene: TRBJ2-5; d_gene: .; v_gene: TRBV3-1/TRBV3-2; abundance: .; CDR3nt: TGTGCCAGCAGCCCATGGGGGTGGGGCCTCCAAGAGACCCAGTACTTC; CDR3aa: CASSPWGWGLQETQYF
len: 15; j_gene: TRBJ1-1; d_gene: TRBD1; v_gene: TRBV6-6; abundance: .; CDR3nt: TGTGCCAGCAGTTACCAGGGACAGGGGACCCCTGAAGCTTTCTTT; CDR3aa: CASSYQGQGTPEAFF
len: 13; j_gene: TRBJ1-3; d_gene: TRBD1; v_gene: TRBV9; abundance: .; CDR3nt: TGTGCCAGCAGCGGGACAGGCGGAAACACCATATATTTT; CDR3aa: CASSGTGGNTIYF
len: 15; j_gene: TRBJ1-3; d_gene: .; v_gene: TRBV6-5; abundance: .; CDR3nt: TGTGCCAGCAGTCCTCATAGGTCGGGTGGAAACACCATATATTTT; CDR3aa: CASSPHRSGGNTIYF
len: 14; j_gene: TRBJ1-5; d_gene: TRBD1; v_gene: TRBV6-5; abundance: once; CDR3nt: TGTGCCAGCAGTCGACCAGGGGGCGGGCAGCCCCAGCATTTT; CDR3aa: CASSRPGGGQPQHF
len: 17; j_gene: TRBJ2-3; d_gene: TRBD2; v_gene: TRBV3-1/TRBV3-2; abundance: few; CDR3nt: TGTGCCAGCAGCCAGCCCGGGACTAGCGGGGGCACAGATACGCAGTATTTT; CDR3aa: CASSQPGTSGGTDTQYF
len: 13; j_gene: TRBJ1-2; d_gene: .; v_gene: TRBV5-5; abundance: .; CDR3nt: TGTGCCAGCAGCTTGTCCCGCGCAGCCCAAACAGACTTC; CDR3aa: CASSLSRAAQTDF
len: 12; j_gene: TRBJ1-6; d_gene: .; v_gene: TRBV3-1/TRBV3-2; abundance: few; CDR3nt: TGTGCCAGCAGCCATAGGGTTTCACCCCTCCACTTT; CDR3aa: CASSHRVSPLHF
len: 12; j_gene: TRBJ2-4; d_gene: .; v_gene: TRBV19; abundance: once; CDR3nt: TGTGCCAGTAAAAACCAGGGAAACATTCAGTACTTC; CDR3aa: CASKNQGNIQYF
len: 14; j_gene: TRBJ2-5; d_gene: .; v_gene: TRBV3-1/TRBV3-2; abundance: .; CDR3nt: TGTGCCAGCAGCCCCTCTAGCTTGTGGGAGACCCAGTACTTC; CDR3aa: CASSPSSLWETQYF
len: 16; j_gene: TRBJ2-2; d_gene: TRBD2; v_gene: TRBV24-1; abundance: .; CDR3nt: TGTGCCACTACGGGGAGCGGGGGGGCCGGCACCGGGGAGCTGTTTTTT; CDR3aa: CATTGSGGAGTGELFF
len: 12; j_gene: TRBJ2-7; d_gene: .; v_gene: TRBV6-2/TRBV6-3; abundance: .; CDR3nt: TGTGCCAGCAGTTCGAGCGTGCGGGAGCAGTACTTC; CDR3aa: CASSSSVREQYF
len: 13; j_gene: TRBJ2-7; d_gene: .; v_gene: TRBV7-2; abundance: .; CDR3nt: TGTGCCAGCACTGCCAAATACTCCTACGAGCAGTACTTC; CDR3aa: CASTAKYSYEQYF
len: 14; j_gene: TRBJ2-3; d_gene: TRBD2; v_gene: TRBV24-1; abundance: .; CDR3nt: TGTGCCACCAGTGATGGGACTAGCCCAGATACGCAGTATTTT; CDR3aa: CATSDGTSPDTQYF
len: 14; j_gene: TRBJ2-1; d_gene: .; v_gene: TRBV5-4; abundance: .; CDR3nt: TGTGCCAGCAGCTTGGCTAGCTCCTACAATGAGCAGTTCTTC; CDR3aa: CASSLASSYNEQFF
len: 16; j_gene: TRBJ1-1; d_gene: TRBD1; v_gene: TRBV11-2; abundance: .; CDR3nt: TGTGCCAGCAGCCCCCGGGACAGGGACCAGAACACTGAAGCTTTCTTT; CDR3aa: CASSPRDRDQNTEAFF
len: 14; j_gene: TRBJ1-1; d_gene: TRBD1; v_gene: TRBV5-6; abundance: once; CDR3nt: TGTGCCAGCAGCCCGGGACAGGGATACACTGAAGCTTTCTTT; CDR3aa: CASSPGQGYTEAFF
len: 15; j_gene: TRBJ2-7; d_gene: .; v_gene: TRBV7-7; abundance: once; CDR3nt: TGTGCCAGCAGCTTAGGGGCAGGGAGCTCCTACGAGCAGTACTTC; CDR3aa: CASSLGAGSSYEQYF
len: 15; j_gene: TRBJ1-1; d_gene: .; v_gene: TRBV27; abundance: .; CDR3nt: TGTGCCAGCAGTGAAAACCCCTCCCGCAGAACTGAAGCTTTCTTT; CDR3aa: CASSENPSRRTEAFF
len: 13; j_gene: TRBJ2-7; d_gene: .; v_gene: TRBV11-1; abundance: .; CDR3nt: TGTGCCAGCAGGCCGGGGGGCCTCTACGAGCAGTACTTC; CDR3aa: CASRPGGLYEQYF